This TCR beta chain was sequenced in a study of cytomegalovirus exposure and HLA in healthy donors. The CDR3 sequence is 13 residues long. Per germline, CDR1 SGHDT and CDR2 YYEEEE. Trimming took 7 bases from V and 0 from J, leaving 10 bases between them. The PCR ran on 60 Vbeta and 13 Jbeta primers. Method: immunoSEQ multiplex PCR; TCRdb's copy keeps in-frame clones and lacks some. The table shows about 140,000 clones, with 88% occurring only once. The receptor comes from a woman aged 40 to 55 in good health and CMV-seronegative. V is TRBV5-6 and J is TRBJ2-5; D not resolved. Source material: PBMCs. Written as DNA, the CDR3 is TGTGCCAGCTTCCATGCAGACCAAGAGACCCAGTACTTC. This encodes CASFHADQETQYF.